The present T cell receptor (beta chain) was sequenced within a study of OX40 agonist ivuxolimab in advanced cancers. Study-level information: Melanoma, hepatocellular carcinoma, head and neck or renal cell cancer occurred in dose-escalation patients.

The study sampled blood at baseline, cycle 4 day 1, and cycle 7 day 1. Method: immunoSEQ multiplex PCR; TCRdb's copy keeps in-frame clones and lacks some. The sample has 60,000 to 75,000 clones; around 92% are singletons. The V and J ends lost 4 bases and 7 bases respectively, with 11 bases between them. Looked up from germline, CDR1 is SQVTM and CDR2 is ANQGSEA. CDR3 length equals 11 residues. This sequence originates from an adult with an advanced solid tumor such as melanoma, head and neck, liver or kidney cancer. This rearrangement joins TRBV29-1 to TRBJ2-7, with D perhaps assigned TRBD1 or TRBD2 (5 bases each). Sequences were derived from CD4+ or CD8+ T cells sorted from blood, sampled in a trial of the OX40 agonist ivuxolimab. CDR3 in DNA: TGCAGCGTTGTGCTTGGGACGGAGCAGTACTTC. Translated: CSVVLGTEQYF.